In its sample, the clone carrying this T cell receptor (beta chain) was seen many times. Antigen specificity is unknown. This related bone marrow graft donor gave peripheral blood on the day of marrow donation. The protocol was immunoSEQ multiplex PCR, while the TCRdb copy is restricted to in-frame clones and leaves out a portion. The sample shows some 50,000 clones, no singletons; the ten largest hold 2.2%. The data belong to a study of T cells after posttransplantation cyclophosphamide. Findings and caveats of the study: Later post-transplant blood repertoires were often dominated by donor CD8+ memory clones.

The source of this sequence is a man in his forties in good health, CMV-negative, and a related stem cell transplant donor. Sequenced material: PBMCs.

The CDR3 nucleotides are TGTGCCAGCAGCTTGGGAGGGAGGAGGTACGAGCAGTACTTC. Translated, it gives CASSLGGRRYEQYF. The rearrangement joins TRBV5-4 to TRBJ2-7; D might be TRBD2 (6 bases). CDR3 length: 14 amino acids. Germline V gives CDR1 SGHNT, CDR2 YYREEE (reference sequence). The V and J ends lost 0 bases and 4 bases respectively, with 11 bases between them.